This note documents a single TCR beta chain sequence. Time point reported: newly diagnosed GD, antithyroid drugs for less than 3 months. Preparation of the TCR library used RNA extracted from PBMCs. The sample is drawn from a study of regulatory T cells in long-lasting Graves disease. The ends lost 8 bases at V and 7 bases at J; junction bases unmatched: 22. Looked up from germline, CDR1 is KGHDR and CDR2 is SFDVKD. The CDR3 is 19 residues long. Through Arm-PCR of CDR3 regions and iRepertoire HTBI primers, TCR beta libraries were built. TCRdb re-called the multiplex PCR reads through MiXCR, storing one row per CDR3 protein. Here the sample spans about 400,000 distinct CDR3 sequences, 15% being singletons. These same records also appear under a second study, on T cells in Graves' hyperthyroidism and ophthalmopathy. That source adds: Carried out on the TCR CDR3, a first-round RT-PCR used the HTBI primer set.

This chain links TRBV24-1 with TRBJ1-6, with 7 nucleotides matching TRBD1. The sample here was peripheral blood mononuclear cells (PBMCs), taken at new diagnosis, from a patient treated with antithyroid drugs. The TCR sequence derives from a middle-aged woman with Graves disease. The CDR3 DNA is TGTGCCACCATCGGCCCGACAGGGTTTTTTGGTATCTCAAATTCACCCCTCCACTTT. Its protein is CATIGPTGFFGISNSPLHF.